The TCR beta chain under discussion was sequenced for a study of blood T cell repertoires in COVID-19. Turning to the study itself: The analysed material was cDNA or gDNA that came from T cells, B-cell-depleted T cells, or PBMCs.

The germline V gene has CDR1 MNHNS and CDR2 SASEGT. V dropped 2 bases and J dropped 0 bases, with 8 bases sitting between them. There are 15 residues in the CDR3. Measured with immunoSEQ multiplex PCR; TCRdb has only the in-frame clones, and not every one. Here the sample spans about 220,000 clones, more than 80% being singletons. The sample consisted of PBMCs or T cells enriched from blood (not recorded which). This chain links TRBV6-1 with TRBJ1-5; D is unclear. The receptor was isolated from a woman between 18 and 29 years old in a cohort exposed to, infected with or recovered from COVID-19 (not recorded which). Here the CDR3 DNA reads TGTGCCAGCAGTGAACGGAGTTATAGCAATCAGCCCCAGCATTTT. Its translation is CASSERSYSNQPQHF.